Described below is a single TCR beta chain sequence and its context. Its antigen is not known. This sample was included in a study of OX40 agonist ivuxolimab in advanced cancers. About the study: Every patient in dose escalation had hepatocellular carcinoma, melanoma, renal cell or head and neck cancer.

Data came from immunoSEQ multiplex PCR; TCRdb stores just in-frame clones and leaves some out. The sample lists 35,000 to 40,000 clones, roughly 80% occurring once. Overall study results and limits: CD4+ and CD8+ blood T cells expanded clonally by week 6 at 0.1 to 3.0 mg/kg.

This TCR was sampled from an adult with an advanced solid tumor such as melanoma, head and neck, liver or kidney cancer. Sequencing was performed on CD4+ or CD8+ T cells sorted from blood, taken in a trial of the OX40 agonist ivuxolimab.

The CDR3 coding sequence is TGTGCCAGCAGTCTCCCCTACGGGGGTGGGGAGACCCAGTACTTC. Translated: CASSLPYGGGETQYF. The genes are TRBV2 and TRBJ2-5, with TRBD2 as a possible D gene (6 bases). The germline V and J ends were trimmed by 5 bases and 5 bases, with 18 bases remaining between them. Germline values: CDR1 SNHLY, CDR2 FYNNEI. The CDR3 extends over 15 amino acids.